This T cell receptor (beta chain) was retrieved from a study of blood T cell repertoires in COVID-19. This clone was picked up one time. Germline loops: CDR1 SQVTM, CDR2 ANQGSEA. The ends lost 5 bases at V and 0 bases at J; junction bases unmatched: 9. CDR3 length: 15 residues. Some clones are missing from TCRdb's copy, which holds only in-frame ones; the method was immunoSEQ multiplex PCR. The data contain approximately 40,000 clones, 89% of them singletons. The material sequenced was peripheral blood. The V gene is TRBV29-1, the J gene TRBJ2-7, with 8 nucleotides matching TRBD1. This receptor was obtained from a human donor in a cohort sampled during active COVID-19. CDR3 in DNA: TGCAGCGTTCTCTTGACAGGGGCGTTCTCCTACGAGCAGTACTTC. This translates into CSVLLTGAFSYEQYF.